These 11 T cell receptor beta chains were sequenced from one sample in a study of T cell responses to AZD1222 COVID-19 vaccine. Measured with immunoSEQ multiplex PCR; TCRdb has only the in-frame clones, and not every one. The data hold around 150,000 clones, with about 92% observed a single time. The sequenced sample was peripheral blood, obtained 28 days after the second AZD1222 dose. These receptors all stem from an adult who received the AZD1222 COVID-19 vaccine.

The rearrangement links TRBV7-2 to TRBJ2-7; 9 nucleotides align to TRBD2. The CDR3 is 16 residues long. J lost 4 bases, V lost 5 bases, and 12 bases had no gene match. Germline CDR1 SGHTA, CDR2 FQGNSA. The CDR3 sequence is CASSVLAGAEAYEQYF. In DNA form, the CDR3 reads TGTGCCAGCAGCGTACTAGCGGGCGCTGAGGCTTACGAGCAGTACTTC.

The genes are TRBV12-5 and TRBJ1-3, with a tentative D call TRBD1 (6 bases). This CDR3 comprises 16 residues. Trimming removed 0 bases at V and 4 bases at J, with 13 bases between. CDR1 and CDR2 (germline): LGHNT, FRNRAP. The CDR3 sequence is CASGLVMGAGGNTIYF. For the CDR3, the DNA is TGTGCTAGTGGTTTGGTAATGGGGGCTGGAGGAAACACCATATATTTT.

The chain recombines TRBV19 with TRBJ2-1; no reliable D call. Germline V lookup: CDR1 LNHDA, CDR2 SQIVND (reference sequence). The CDR3 contains 15 residues. The V gene lost 3 bases and the J gene lost 0 bases, with 9 bases spanning the gap. The CDR3 spells CASSILRSSYNEQFF. CDR3 bases: TGTGCCAGTAGTATTCTCCGGAGCTCCTACAATGAGCAGTTCTTC.

The rearrangement joins TRBV5-1 to TRBJ2-3, with 8 bases aligning to TRBD1. V shed 4 bases, J shed 7 bases, and the junction held 8 bases outside the gene matches. The CDR3 is 14 amino acids. Germline CDR1 and CDR2: SGHRS and YFSETQ. For the CDR3, the DNA is TGCGCCAGCAGCCTTCCGGGACAGGCTAATACGCAGTATTTT. As protein: CASSLPGQANTQYF.

The chain is built from TRBV7-9 and TRBJ1-3; D remains ambiguous. The CDR3 is 16 residues long. The germline V and J ends were trimmed by 2 bases and 0 bases, with 11 bases remaining between them. Germline V gene data show CDR1 as SEHNR and CDR2 as FQNEAQ (reference sequence). CDR3 sequence reads: CASSLLGRVSGNTIYF. CDR3 DNA sequence: TGTGCCAGCAGCTTATTAGGCCGAGTCTCTGGAAACACCATATATTTT.

This clone was counted a few times. The chain is built from TRBV27 and TRBJ1-2; perhaps TRBD1 as D (5 bases). The CDR3 length is 15 residues. Germline V lookup: CDR1 MNHEY, CDR2 SMNVEV (reference sequence). The germline V and J ends were trimmed by 5 bases and 8 bases, with 21 bases remaining between them. The CDR3 sequence is CASSPVGGASGGYTF. CDR3 DNA sequence: TGTGCCAGCAGTCCTGTGGGGGGAGCATCCGGAGGCTACACCTTC.

This rearrangement joins TRBV5-4 to TRBJ1-1; D perhaps matches TRBD1 (6 bases). This CDR3 spans 13 amino acids. CDR1 SGHNT and CDR2 YYREEE come from the germline V gene (reference sequence). Trimming pared 0 bases from V and 7 bases from J, leaving 10 bases between. This CDR3 reads CASSLDRDNEAFF. In DNA form, the CDR3 reads TGTGCCAGCAGCTTGGACAGGGATAATGAAGCTTTCTTT.

V and J are TRBV11-2 and TRBJ1-5, with D maybe TRBD1 (6 bases). Between the trimmed V and J ends, which lost 5 bases and 4 bases, there was a span of 15 bases. From germline, CDR1 is SGHAT and CDR2 FQNNGV. This CDR3 region has 15 residues. CDR3 sequence: CASSTSQGPNQPQHF. The DNA for the CDR3 is TGTGCCAGCAGCACGTCACAGGGTCCTAATCAGCCCCAGCATTTT.

The chain carries TRBV11-2 and TRBJ1-5; D gene ambiguous. The V gene lost 4 bases and the J gene lost 6 bases, with 13 bases spanning the gap. The CDR3 sequence is 14 residues long. Germline-derived CDR1 and CDR2 are SGHAT and FQNNGV. CDR3 loop: CASSSGGAGQPQHF. In nucleotides, the CDR3 is TGTGCCAGCAGCTCGGGAGGCGCCGGTCAGCCCCAGCATTTT. Full variable domain (outside the CDR3, taken from reference TRBV11-2 and TRBJ1-5): EAGVAQSPRYKIIEKRQSVAFWCNPISGHATLYWYQQILGQGPKLLIQFQNNGVVDDSQLPKDRFSAERLKGVDSTLKIQPAKLEDSAVYLCASSSGGAGQPQHFGDGTRLSIL.

This rearrangement joins TRBV19 to TRBJ2-7, with 10 positions matching TRBD1. J lost 1 base, V lost 2 bases, and 11 bases had no gene match. Germline CDR1 is LNHDA and CDR2 is SQIVND (reference sequence). CDR3 length: 18 amino acids. CDR3 residues: CASSIRPSGGQGSYEQYF. CDR3 DNA sequence: TGTGCCAGTAGTATAAGGCCCTCGGGGGGACAGGGGTCCTACGAGCAGTACTTC.

The J gene is TRBJ2-2, the V gene TRBV7-3; D not resolved. With 2 bases removed from V and 6 bases from J, the gap between germline ends came to 13 bases. Germline V gene lookup returns CDR1 SGHTA and CDR2 FQGTGA. The CDR3 has 15 amino acids. The CDR3 DNA sequence: TGTGCCAGCAGCTTATCCCACGGCATGTCCGGGGAGCTGTTTTTT. Protein: CASSLSHGMSGELFF.